These 6 T cell receptor beta chains came from one sample sequenced in a study of regulatory T cells in long-lasting Graves disease. Sample time point: newly diagnosed GD, antithyroid drugs for less than 3 months. The TCR library was made from RNA that had been extracted from PBMCs in TRIzol. With iRepertoire HTBI primers and Arm-PCR of CDR3 regions, TCR beta libraries were built. TCRdb ran MiXCR on the multiplex PCR reads and lists one entry per CDR3 protein. The sample has around 240,000 distinct CDR3 sequences, about 20% seen once. These same data were also listed under a study on T cells in Graves' hyperthyroidism and ophthalmopathy.

The sequencing here drew on peripheral blood mononuclear cells (PBMCs), taken at new diagnosis, from a patient treated with antithyroid drugs. These receptors all stem from a woman younger than 45 with Graves disease.

The rearrangement joins TRBV7-3 to TRBJ2-1, with D possibly TRBD2 on 6 matching bases. The germline V and J ends were trimmed by 3 bases and 0 bases, with 12 bases remaining between them. The length of the CDR3 is 16 residues. The germline gives CDR1 SGHTA, CDR2 FQGTGA. CDR3 bases: TGTGCCAGCAGCTTCTCTAGCGAGAGCTCCTACAATGAGCAGTTCTTC. Translation gives CASSFSSESSYNEQFF.

This clonotype has at least ten counts. The chain has TRBV3-1 and TRBJ1-1, with no clear D. This CDR3 has 11 residues. Trimming cost V 6 bases and J 1 base, with 3 bases left between them. Germline CDR1 is LGHDT and CDR2 is YNNKEL (reference sequence). CDR3 protein: CASRANTEAFF. CDR3 sequence (DNA): TGTGCCAGCAGAGCGAACACTGAAGCTTTCTTT.

The chain recombines TRBV9 with TRBJ2-1, with a possible D match to TRBD2 (7 bases). Germline V gene lookup returns CDR1 SGDLS and CDR2 YYNGEE. This CDR3 has 16 amino acids. V gave up 3 bases and J gave up 2 bases, with 15 bases separating them. The CDR3: CASSAPGRGAYNEQFF. The CDR3 DNA sequence: TGTGCCAGCAGCGCGCCGGGGAGGGGGGCCTACAATGAGCAGTTCTTC.

This clonotype was observed a single time. A much larger clone lies one base from this, so it may be a read error. CDR3 coding DNA: TGTGCCAGCAGCCGTCCGGGACTAGTTTATCTGGGGCGTGAGCAGTTCTTC. Translation: CASSRPGLVYLGREQFF. The chain has TRBV7-8 and TRBJ2-1, with 8 bases that match TRBD2. This CDR3 has 17 residues. CDR1 is SGHVS, CDR2 FQNEAQ, per germline. V trimming: 5 bases; J trimming: 9 bases; junction bases outside the gene matches: 18.

The table lists this clonotype with many counts. The V and J genes are TRBV20-1 and TRBJ2-3, with 11 bases that match TRBD2. CDR1 and CDR2 (germline): DFQATT, SNEGSKA (reference sequence). J lost 2 bases, V lost 6 bases, and 4 bases had no gene match. This CDR3 region has 14 residues. In DNA, the CDR3 is TGCAGTGCCCCGACTAGCGGGGACACAGATACGCAGTATTTT. This gives the protein CSAPTSGDTDTQYF.

At least ten counts were recorded for this clonotype. The V call is TRBV7-9, the J call TRBJ2-2; D is unclear. The germline CDR1 and CDR2 sequences are SEHNR and FQNEAQ (reference sequence). The V end lost 4 bases, the J end lost 2 bases, and 5 bases lay between the germline ends. CDR3 length equals 13 residues. CDR3 sequence reads: CASSSHNTGELFF. CDR3 nucleotide sequence: TGTGCCAGCAGCTCCCATAACACCGGGGAGCTGTTTTTT.